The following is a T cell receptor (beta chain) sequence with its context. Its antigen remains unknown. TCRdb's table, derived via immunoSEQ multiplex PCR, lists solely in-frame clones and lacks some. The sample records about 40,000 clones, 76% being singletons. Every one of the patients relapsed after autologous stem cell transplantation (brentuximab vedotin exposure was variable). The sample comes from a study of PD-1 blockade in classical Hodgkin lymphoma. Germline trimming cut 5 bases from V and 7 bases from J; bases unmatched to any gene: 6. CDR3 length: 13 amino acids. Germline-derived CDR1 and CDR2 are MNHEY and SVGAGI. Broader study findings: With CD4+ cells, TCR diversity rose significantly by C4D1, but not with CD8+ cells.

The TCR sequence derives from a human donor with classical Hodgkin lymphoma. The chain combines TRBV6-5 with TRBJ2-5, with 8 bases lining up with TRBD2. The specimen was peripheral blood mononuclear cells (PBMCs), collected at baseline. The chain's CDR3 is CASSPGLAATQYF. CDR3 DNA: TGTGCCAGCAGTCCCGGACTAGCAGCGACCCAGTACTTC.